This T cell receptor beta chain was sequenced in a study of low-dose radiotherapy and immunotherapy resistance in tumors. Study background: Covering alpha and beta chains, TRAV- and TRBV-specific primers were used for the first-strand cDNA.

TCRs underwent around 20 PCR cycles of amplification with a constant-region primer and V-primer adapter. After the mRNA was isolated, it was amplified using in vitro transcription. Using its own MiXCR run on the reads, TCRdb lists one record per CDR3 protein. The table records tens of thousands of distinct CDR3 sequences, about 10% of them present only once. Between the trimmed V and J ends, which lost 5 bases and 4 bases, there was a span of 9 bases. This CDR3 region has 13 residues. Germline CDR1 reads SNHLY; CDR2 reads FYNNEI. Time point meaning: before trial treatment. Donors were administered nivolumab, ipilimumab, aspirin and low-dose cyclophosphamide, together with low-dose radiotherapy. This clonotype was recorded at least ten times.

The chain has TRBV2 and TRBJ2-1; a possible D gene is TRBD2 (6 bases). Sequences were derived from PBMCs, sampled before treatment. This clonotype was sampled from a female donor with ovarian cancer. The CDR3 sequence is CASSPRGYNEQFF. The CDR3 DNA reads TGTGCCAGCAGTCCCCGGGGGTACAATGAGCAGTTCTTC.